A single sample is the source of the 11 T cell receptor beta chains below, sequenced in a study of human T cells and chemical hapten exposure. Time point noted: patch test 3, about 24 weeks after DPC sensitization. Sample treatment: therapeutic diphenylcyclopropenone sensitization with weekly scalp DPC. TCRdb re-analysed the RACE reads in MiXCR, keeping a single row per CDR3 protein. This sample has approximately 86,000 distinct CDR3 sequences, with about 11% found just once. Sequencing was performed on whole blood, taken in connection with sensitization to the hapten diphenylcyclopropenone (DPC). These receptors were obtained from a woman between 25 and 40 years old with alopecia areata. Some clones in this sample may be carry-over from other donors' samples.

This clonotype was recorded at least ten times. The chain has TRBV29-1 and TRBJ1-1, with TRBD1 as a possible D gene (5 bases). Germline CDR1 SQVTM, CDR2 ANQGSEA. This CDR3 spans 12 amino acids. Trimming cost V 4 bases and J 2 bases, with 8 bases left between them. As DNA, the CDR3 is TGCAGCGTTGTTACAGGTAACACTGAAGCTTTCTTT. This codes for CSVVTGNTEAFF.

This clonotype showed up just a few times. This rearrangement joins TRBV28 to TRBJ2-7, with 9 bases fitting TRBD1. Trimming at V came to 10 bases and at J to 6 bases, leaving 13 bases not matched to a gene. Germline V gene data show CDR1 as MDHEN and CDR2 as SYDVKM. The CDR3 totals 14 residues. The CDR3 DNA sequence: TGTGCCATTCGGGGGACAGGGAGGATGGGCGAGCAGTACTTC. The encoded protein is CAIRGTGRMGEQYF.

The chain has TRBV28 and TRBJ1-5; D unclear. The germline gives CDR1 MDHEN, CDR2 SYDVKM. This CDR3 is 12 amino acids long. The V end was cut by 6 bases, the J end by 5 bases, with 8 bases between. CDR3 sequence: CASRQLDQPQHF. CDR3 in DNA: TGTGCCAGCAGGCAGCTCGATCAGCCCCAGCATTTT.

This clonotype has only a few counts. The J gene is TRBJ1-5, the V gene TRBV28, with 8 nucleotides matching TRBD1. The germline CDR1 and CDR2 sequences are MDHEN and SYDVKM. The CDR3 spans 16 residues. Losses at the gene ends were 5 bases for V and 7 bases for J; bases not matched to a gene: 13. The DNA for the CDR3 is TGTGCCAGCAGTCTCGTTACCGGGACAGGATGGCAGCCCCAGCATTTT. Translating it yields CASSLVTGTGWQPQHF.

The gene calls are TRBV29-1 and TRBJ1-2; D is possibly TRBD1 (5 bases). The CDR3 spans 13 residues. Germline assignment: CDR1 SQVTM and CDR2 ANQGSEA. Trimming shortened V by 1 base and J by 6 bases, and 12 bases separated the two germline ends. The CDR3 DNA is TGCAGCGTTGAAGGTTGGACAAATCATGGCTACACCTTC. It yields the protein CSVEGWTNHGYTF.

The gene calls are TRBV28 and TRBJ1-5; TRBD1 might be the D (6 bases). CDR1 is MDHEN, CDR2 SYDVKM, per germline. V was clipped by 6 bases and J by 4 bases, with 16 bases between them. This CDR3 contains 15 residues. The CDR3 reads CASRPGDRLNQPQHF. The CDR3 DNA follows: TGTGCCAGCAGGCCAGGGGACCGGCTGAATCAGCCCCAGCATTTT.

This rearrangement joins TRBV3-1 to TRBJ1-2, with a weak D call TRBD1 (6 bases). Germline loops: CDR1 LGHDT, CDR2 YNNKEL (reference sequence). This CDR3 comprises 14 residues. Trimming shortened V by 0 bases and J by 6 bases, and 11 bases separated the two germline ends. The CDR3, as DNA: TGTGCCAGCAGCCAAGATCGGGGGGCGAATGGCTACACCTTC. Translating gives CASSQDRGANGYTF.

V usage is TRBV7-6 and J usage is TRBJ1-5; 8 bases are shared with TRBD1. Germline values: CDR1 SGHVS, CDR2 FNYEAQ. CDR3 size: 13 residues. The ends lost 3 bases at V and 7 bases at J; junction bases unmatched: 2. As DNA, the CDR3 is TGTGCCAGCAGCTTGCAGGGGGCACAGCCCCAGCATTTT. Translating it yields CASSLQGAQPQHF.

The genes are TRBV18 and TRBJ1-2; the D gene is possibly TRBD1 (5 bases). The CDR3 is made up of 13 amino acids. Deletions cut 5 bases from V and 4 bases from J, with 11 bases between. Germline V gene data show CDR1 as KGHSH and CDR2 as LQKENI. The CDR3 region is CASSLTETYGYTF. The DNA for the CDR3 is TGTGCCAGCTCATTGACAGAAACCTATGGCTACACCTTC.

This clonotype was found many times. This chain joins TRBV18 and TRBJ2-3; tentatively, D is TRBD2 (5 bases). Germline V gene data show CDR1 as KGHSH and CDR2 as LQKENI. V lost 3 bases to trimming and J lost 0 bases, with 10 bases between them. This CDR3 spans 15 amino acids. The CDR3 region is CASSPRELSTDTQYF. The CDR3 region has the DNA TGTGCCAGCTCACCCCGGGAACTCAGCACAGATACGCAGTATTTT.

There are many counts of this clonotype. The CDR3 loop is CSVASGGPEKLFF. In DNA, the CDR3 is TGCAGCGTTGCGTCGGGGGGCCCTGAAAAACTGTTTTTT. The genes are TRBV29-1 and TRBJ1-4, with a weak D call TRBD1 (6 bases). The V gene lost 4 bases and the J gene lost 7 bases, with 13 bases spanning the gap. There are 13 residues in the CDR3. Germline V gene data show CDR1 as SQVTM and CDR2 as ANQGSEA.